This is a list of T cell receptor beta chains from one sample in a study of radiation and T cells in renal cell carcinoma. Method: immunoSEQ multiplex PCR; TCRdb's copy keeps in-frame clones and lacks some. The sample yields around 100,000 clones, roughly 88% seen once. Specimen: blood, collected from a patient whose treatment included radiotherapy and nephrectomy. Receptor source: a man aged 60 to 69 with renal cell carcinoma. The CDR3 runs from the conserved cysteine through the conserved F or W.

V	J	CDR3
TRBV19	TRBJ1-1	CASSPRTGVLTEAFF
TRBV28	TRBJ1-1	CPPFQKVTEAFF
TRBV2	TRBJ2-7	CASRGDSYEQYF
TRBV5-1	TRBJ2-2	CASSLALQGIANTGELFF
TRBV7-2	TRBJ2-4	CASSSTGAVAKNIQYF
TRBV10-2	TRBJ2-1	CASSESTLAGGPLNEQFF
TRBV19	TRBJ2-2	CASRDRGDTGELFF
TRBV28	TRBJ1-1	CASPGAGMNTEAFF
TRBV7-9	TRBJ2-3	CASSLVSGMTDTQYF
TRBV10-3	TRBJ2-1	CAISAPTTIYNEQFF
TRBV5-6	TRBJ1-2	CASTQLGGQGGRGYTF
TRBV7-2	TRBJ2-3	CASSLSTDTQYF
TRBV4-3	TRBJ2-3	CASSQGLASSTDTQYF
TRBV7-9	TRBJ2-3	CASSSGPDTQYF
TRBV7-2	TRBJ2-1	CASSPGSSYNEQFF
TRBV6-1	TRBJ2-2	CASMDRVDTGELFF
TRBV29-1	TRBJ2-5	CSAGAGQETQYF
TRBV7-9	TRBJ2-3	CASSPPQRGVTDTQYF
TRBV28	TRBJ2-2	CASRVRVTGELFF
TRBV4-1	TRBJ2-7	CASSQDWGGAAYEQYF
TRBV2	TRBJ2-2	CASNPGQQNTGELFF
TRBV6-1	TRBJ2-1	CASSAGGIAYNEQFF
TRBV6-6	TRBJ2-3	CASSALLQEDTQYF
TRBV6-1	TRBJ2-5	CASTLLGETQYF
TRBV9	TRBJ1-1	CASSPMVVENTEAFF
TRBV18	TRBJ2-7	CASSPLRGGSYEQYF
TRBV7-2	TRBJ2-3	CASRLSGRGDTDTQYF
TRBV15	TRBJ2-1	CATSREGLAVYNEQFF
TRBV28	TRBJ2-2	CASSSTSTRGPGGELFF
TRBV5-1	TRBJ1-4	CASQEIPTNEKLFF
TRBV5-1	TRBJ1-4	CASSHQQATNEKLFF
TRBV18	TRBJ1-2	CASFGTGGYGYTF
TRBV19	TRBJ2-1	CASSLNSGSSYNEQFF
TRBV11-2	TRBJ1-1	CASSLMAGQAFF
TRBV11-2	TRBJ2-1	CASSPSSSYNEQFF
TRBV6-6	TRBJ1-5	CASSLDEQPQHF
TRBV7-6	TRBJ2-1	CASSSTTTGSYNEQFF
TRBV29-1	TRBJ2-1	CSVRWGNEQFF
TRBV6-1	TRBJ2-2	CASSARSSGRDTGELFF
TRBV2	TRBJ2-5	CASKRETQYF
TRBV5-1	TRBJ2-6	CASSWTALGSGANVLTF
TRBV4-3	TRBJ2-7	CASSRTGTGISEQYF
TRBV30	TRBJ2-7	CAWNAGYTYEQYF
TRBV15	TRBJ1-2	CATSRDTGNYGYTF
TRBV6-5	TRBJ2-1	CASSSGVSYNEQFF
TRBV7-9	TRBJ2-6	CASSLAAWDSPSGANVLTF
TRBV11-2	TRBJ2-7	CASSQGQILGEQYF
TRBV4-2	TRBJ2-1	CASSQDLTSGVGEQFF
TRBV28	TRBJ1-1	CASTALDWTEAFF
TRBV19	TRBJ1-2	CASSTTQDIWGYTF